Many counts were recorded for the clone carrying this T cell receptor (beta chain). Its specificity is unknown. This entry belongs to a study of CD8 T cells in ankylosing spondylitis. General study points: Several highly homologous variants made up a TCR beta motif that seemed to typify ankylosing spondylitis blood. Some of the motif variants had earlier been found in reactive arthritis patients' fluid and blood. The disease-linked clones had a CD8+ phenotype and low blood frequencies. Reports say disease-linked clones showed up significantly more in matched ankylosing spondylitis synovial fluid.

TCRdb reanalysed the 5' RACE reads using MiXCR and keeps one entry per CDR3 protein. The sample has 150,000 to 200,000 distinct CDR3 sequences; 15% to 20% are singletons. Trimming shortened V by 1 base and J by 6 bases, and 8 bases separated the two germline ends. The CDR3 is 13 amino acids. The chain recombines TRBV12-3 or TRBV12-4 with TRBJ2-3; TRBD1 is a possible D gene (5 bases). The receptor's source is a male donor between 10 and 30 years old with ankylosing spondylitis or in good health (not recorded which). Sequenced sample: blood, either unsorted or a sorted T cell fraction (not recorded which). This chain's CDR3 is CASSLVGADTQYF. DNA for the CDR3: TGTGCCAGCAGTTTAGTAGGGGCCGATACGCAGTATTTT.